The 28 T cell receptor beta chains below come from one sample, sequenced in a study of shared clonotypes between healthy human individuals. The assay was immunoSEQ multiplex PCR, and TCRdb's table has in-frame clones only and misses some. Of about 2.1 million clones listed, 93% are singletons. CD45RO-negative CD8 cells positively selected for CCR7 made up the naive population, which excluded terminally differentiated effector memory CD45RA+ cells. Sequencing input: naive CD8+ T cells from PBMCs. These receptors all stem from a man between 18 and 35 years old in good health. Some clones in this sample may be carry-over from other donors' samples.

The gene calls are TRBV6-5 and TRBJ2-7; 10 bases are a match to TRBD2. V shed 5 bases, J shed 3 bases, and the junction held 4 bases outside the gene matches. CDR3 length: 14 residues. CDR1 and CDR2 from the germline V gene are MNHEY and SVGAGI. CDR3 sequence reads: CASSTSGESYEQYF. CDR3 in DNA: TGTGCCAGCAGTACTAGCGGGGAGAGCTACGAGCAGTACTTC.

In this sample, this clone turned up once. V usage is TRBV9 and J usage is TRBJ1-1; TRBD1 matches 8 bases. The CDR3 loop spans 15 amino acids. After removal of 4 bases from V and 0 bases from J, the junction contained 5 bases not matched to a gene. Germline lookup yields CDR1 SGDLS and CDR2 YYNGEE. The CDR3 sequence is CASSRDRGMNTEAFF. The CDR3 DNA reads TGTGCCAGCAGCAGAGACAGGGGAATGAACACTGAAGCTTTCTTT.

This chain connects TRBV6-5 to TRBJ2-7, with D unresolved. Trimming left V 4 bases short and J 0 bases short, with 13 bases between. The CDR3 has 15 residues. Germline assignment: CDR1 MNHEY and CDR2 SVGAGI. The CDR3 sequence: CASSSIGAGSYEQYF. The CDR3, as DNA: TGTGCCAGCAGTTCCATTGGTGCAGGCTCCTACGAGCAGTACTTC.

The chain couples TRBV9 to TRBJ2-7, with unresolved D. The CDR3 is 15 amino acids. Germline-derived CDR1 and CDR2 are SGDLS and YYNGEE. V dropped 2 bases and J dropped 0 bases, with 12 bases sitting between them. The CDR3: CASSVGDGISYEQYF. The DNA for the CDR3 is TGTGCCAGCAGCGTCGGCGACGGAATCTCCTACGAGCAGTACTTC.

The chain joins TRBV27 to TRBJ1-2, with 7 nucleotides matching TRBD1. The CDR3 loop spans 14 amino acids. The V segment lost 7 bases and the J segment 2 bases; nucleotides outside the gene matches: 7. Germline CDR1 reads MNHEY; CDR2 reads SMNVEV (reference sequence). CDR3: CASNRQGGNYGYTF. The CDR3 DNA is TGTGCCAGCAATCGACAGGGTGGGAACTATGGCTACACCTTC.

The V and J genes are TRBV4-2 and TRBJ1-2; no clear D. In germline, CDR1 is LGHNA, CDR2 YNFKEQ. The CDR3 sequence is 16 residues long. The V end was cut by 1 base, the J end by 7 bases, with 19 bases between. CDR3 in amino acids: CASSQVVRALTGGYTF. Written as DNA, the CDR3 is TGTGCCAGCAGCCAAGTTGTGCGGGCCCTGACGGGTGGCTACACCTTC.

V gene TRBV4-1 combines with J gene TRBJ1-5, with D perhaps TRBD1 (5 bases). This CDR3 region has 15 residues. The V gene lost 0 bases and the J gene lost 6 bases, with 12 bases spanning the gap. CDR1 and CDR2 (germline): MGHRA, YSYEKL. CDR3 in DNA: TGCGCCAGCAGCCAAGATCCCAGGGAGGGTCAGCCCCAGCATTTT. Residues: CASSQDPREGQPQHF.

This chain joins TRBV15 and TRBJ2-3; 7 bases agree with TRBD1. The J segment lost 0 bases and the V segment lost 7 bases, leaving 7 bases of the junction unmatched. The CDR3 covers 15 residues. The germline gives CDR1 LNHNV, CDR2 YYDKDF (reference sequence). In DNA form, the CDR3 reads TGTGCCACCAAAACTGACAGGGCAAGCACAGATACGCAGTATTTT. It yields the protein CATKTDRASTDTQYF.

The rearrangement links TRBV5-6 to TRBJ2-2, with TRBD2 matching over 7 bases. The CDR3 spans 15 residues. J lost 4 bases, V lost 7 bases, and 10 bases had no gene match. CDR1 is SGHDT, CDR2 YYEEEE, per germline. CDR3 amino acids: CASGAGRPGTGELFF. CDR3 DNA: TGTGCCAGCGGGGCCGGGAGGCCTGGCACCGGGGAGCTGTTTTTT.

This clone was picked up one time. The chain couples TRBV5-1 to TRBJ2-7; either TRBD1 or TRBD2 may fit D (6 bases each). V lost 4 bases to trimming and J lost 6 bases, with 29 bases between them. In germline, CDR1 is SGHRS, CDR2 YFSETQ. The CDR3 has 18 residues. The CDR3 loop is CASSELLMTLGGGTEQYF. The CDR3 DNA is TGCGCCAGCAGCGAGCTCTTGATGACACTAGGAGGGGGTACCGAGCAGTACTTC.

The V gene is TRBV6-6, the J gene TRBJ2-1, with 11 bases fitting TRBD2. The junction had 8 bases not matched to a gene; V was cut back by 10 bases and J by 6 bases. Looked up from germline, CDR1 is MNHNY and CDR2 is SVGAGI (reference sequence). The CDR3 is made up of 14 amino acids. Here the CDR3 reads CATLGTSGLNEQFF. The CDR3 bases are TGTGCCACCCTCGGGACTAGCGGCCTCAATGAGCAGTTCTTC.

This chain links TRBV28 with TRBJ1-1; D may be TRBD1 (6 bases). Trimming took off 2 bases at V and 2 bases at J, with 15 bases between the two ends. Per germline, CDR1 MDHEN and CDR2 SYDVKM. The CDR3 runs 16 residues. The CDR3 coding sequence is TGTGCCAGCAGTTTAAGGGGGATAGGGGCAAACACTGAAGCTTTCTTT. Protein product: CASSLRGIGANTEAFF. The full variable domain, rest sourced from reference TRBV28 and TRBJ1-1, is DVKVTQSSRYLVKRTGEKVFLECVQDMDHENMFWYRQDPGLGLRLIYFSYDVKMKEKGDIPEGYSVSREKKERFSLILESASTNQTSMYLCASSLRGIGANTEAFFGQGTRLTVV.

This chain links TRBV11-2 with TRBJ2-1; no firm D call. The CDR3 is made up of 15 amino acids. The V gene lost 1 base and the J gene lost 7 bases, with 14 bases spanning the gap. Germline V lookup: CDR1 SGHAT, CDR2 FQNNGV. CDR3 residues: CASSLGRSAGNEQFF. In DNA form, the CDR3 reads TGTGCCAGCAGCTTAGGCAGGTCGGCTGGGAATGAGCAGTTCTTC.

The genes are TRBV7-9 and TRBJ2-6, with TRBD1 matching 7 bases. This CDR3 has 16 residues. In germline, CDR1 is SEHNR, CDR2 FQNEAQ (reference sequence). V was clipped by 5 bases and J by 4 bases; unmatched bases: 8. The CDR3 DNA reads TGTGCCAGCAGCAATAGAAGGGGGCTCGGGGCCAACGTCCTGACTTTC. It translates to CASSNRRGLGANVLTF.

The chain carries TRBV13 and TRBJ2-5; 12 bases agree with TRBD2. The CDR3 has 17 residues. The germline V gene encodes CDR1 PRHDT and CDR2 FYEKMQ (reference sequence). Unmatched junction bases numbered 9, after V lost 2 bases and J lost 5 bases. In DNA form, the CDR3 reads TGTGCCAGCAGCTTATCTAGCGGGAGGGCCGCGGCGGAGACCCAGTACTTC. Its protein is CASSLSSGRAAAETQYF.

The chain links TRBV5-6 to TRBJ1-2, with D perhaps matching TRBD1 (5 bases). Germline loops: CDR1 SGHDT, CDR2 YYEEEE. The CDR3 totals 15 residues. Trimming removed 4 bases at V and 6 bases at J, with 19 bases between. The CDR3 bases are TGTGCCAGCAGCCTCCGGACTAGACAGCTAGATGGCTACACCTTC. This sequence encodes CASSLRTRQLDGYTF. Based on the CDR3 plus reference TRBV5-6 and TRBJ1-2, the full variable domain is DAGVTQSPTHLIKTRGQQVTLRCSPKSGHDTVSWYQQALGQGPQFIFQYYEEEERQRGNFPDRFSGHQFPNYSSELNVNALLLGDSALYLCASSLRTRQLDGYTFGSGTRLTVV.

The chain carries TRBV7-9 and TRBJ2-5; D not certain. Trimming shortened V by 6 bases and J by 5 bases, and 16 bases separated the two germline ends. Germline V CDR1 and CDR2: SEHNR, FQNEAQ (reference sequence). The CDR3 has 14 amino acids. CDR3 amino acids: CASSPDTPAETQYF. In DNA, the CDR3 is TGTGCCAGCAGTCCAGACACCCCAGCGGAGACCCAGTACTTC. The whole variable domain, filled in from reference TRBV7-9 and TRBJ2-5, reads DTGVSQNPRHKITKRGQNVTFRCDPISEHNRLYWYRQTLGQGPEFLTYFQNEAQLEKSRLLSDRFSAERPKGSFSTLEIQRTEQGDSAMYLCASSPDTPAETQYFGPGTRLLVL.

The genes are TRBV5-4 and TRBJ1-5; D not resolved. The CDR3 runs to 13 residues. Germline CDR1 is SGHNT and CDR2 is YYREEE (reference sequence). V was trimmed by 2 bases and J by 9 bases, leaving 12 bases between them. CDR3: CASSFDPERPQHF. CDR3 nucleotides: TGTGCCAGCAGCTTCGACCCCGAGAGGCCCCAGCATTTT. Supplemented by reference TRBV5-4 and TRBJ1-5, the full variable domain reads ETGVTQSPTHLIKTRGQQVTLRCSSQSGHNTVSWYQQALGQGPQFIFQYYREEENGRGNFPPRFSGLQFPNYSSELNVNALELDDSALYLCASSFDPERPQHFGDGTRLSIL.

This chain links TRBV6-5 with TRBJ2-1; no clear D. CDR1 is MNHEY, CDR2 SVGAGI, per germline. The CDR3 consists of 14 residues. V lost 2 bases, J lost 12 bases, and 17 bases lay in between. For the CDR3, the DNA is TGTGCCAGCAGTTACAATTCACGCTCCTGGAGGCAGTTCTTC. Its translation: CASSYNSRSWRQFF.

The chain has TRBV7-9 and TRBJ2-3; TRBD2 is a possible D gene (6 bases). V was clipped by 11 bases and J by 4 bases, with 16 bases between them. There are 13 residues in the CDR3. The germline CDR1 and CDR2 sequences are SEHNR and FQNEAQ (reference sequence). CDR3 residues: CAVGGDGSDTQYF. CDR3 nucleotides: TGTGCCGTAGGAGGGGATGGGTCAGATACGCAGTATTTT.

This clone was counted a few times. Other DNA sequences in this sample translate to the same CDR3. CDR3 nucleotide sequence: TGTGCCAGCAGTTTCGGCAGTGCCTACGAGCAGTACTTC. Protein product: CASSFGSAYEQYF. The chain recombines TRBV27 with TRBJ2-7; D ambiguous. V dropped 3 bases and J dropped 2 bases, with 8 bases sitting between them. There are 13 residues in the CDR3. CDR1 is MNHEY, CDR2 SMNVEV, per germline (reference sequence).

In its sample, this clone was seen a few times. V gene TRBV4-2 combines with J gene TRBJ1-2; D is uncertain. The germline CDR1 and CDR2 sequences are LGHNA and YNFKEQ. Trimming stripped 4 bases from V and 4 bases from J, with 13 bases between. The CDR3 consists of 14 residues. The CDR3 loop reads CASSPPGSSYGYTF. CDR3 sequence (DNA): TGTGCCAGCAGCCCCCCCGGGAGCAGCTATGGCTACACCTTC.

The J gene is TRBJ1-2, the V gene TRBV9; D gene unclear. The CDR3 extends over 14 amino acids. The germline CDR1 and CDR2 sequences are SGDLS and YYNGEE. V lost 0 bases to trimming and J lost 0 bases, with 6 bases between them. The CDR3 loop reads CASSVDHANYGYTF. The CDR3 region has the DNA TGTGCCAGCAGCGTAGACCACGCTAACTATGGCTACACCTTC.

The CDR3 DNA sequence: TGTGCCACTGACATGGGAGGCTACGAGCAGTACTTC. It specifies CATDMGGYEQYF. V and J are TRBV19 and TRBJ2-7; a weak D match, TRBD2 (6 bases). V lost 10 bases to trimming and J lost 3 bases, with 13 bases between them. Germline assignment: CDR1 LNHDA and CDR2 SQIVND (reference sequence). The CDR3 length is 12 residues.

This chain uses TRBV5-1 with TRBJ1-2; weak D call: TRBD1 (5 bases). Germline CDR1 is SGHRS and CDR2 is YFSETQ. Trimming cost V 1 base and J 4 bases, with 20 bases left between them. The CDR3 sequence is 17 residues long. The CDR3 reads CASSLYSSLGPSYGYTF. The CDR3, as DNA: TGCGCCAGCAGCTTGTATTCCTCCTTGGGGCCGAGCTATGGCTACACCTTC.

This rearrangement joins TRBV28 to TRBJ1-5; weak D call: TRBD1 (5 bases). The CDR3 length is 12 residues. Trimming took 10 bases from V and 2 from J, leaving 9 bases between them. The germline CDR1 and CDR2 sequences are MDHEN and SYDVKM. The CDR3 sequence is CAIPGGNQPQHF. The CDR3 nucleotides are TGTGCCATCCCGGGGGGCAATCAGCCCCAGCATTTT.

This chain links TRBV6-1 with TRBJ1-4; D is unclear. Trimming shortened V by 3 bases and J by 8 bases, and 22 bases separated the two germline ends. The germline V gene has CDR1 MNHNS and CDR2 SASEGT. The CDR3 runs 17 residues. In DNA, the CDR3 is TGTGCCAGCAGTGACTGGTTATTCCGGGAAGCTGACGAAAAACTGTTTTTT. Encoded protein: CASSDWLFREADEKLFF.

V usage is TRBV9 and J usage is TRBJ1-4; D is ambiguous. CDR1 and CDR2 from the germline V gene are SGDLS and YYNGEE. The CDR3 covers 13 residues. V was clipped by 0 bases and J by 8 bases, with 8 bases between them. Here the CDR3 reads CASSVDGLEKLFF. The CDR3 bases are TGTGCCAGCAGCGTAGATGGTTTGGAAAAACTGTTTTTT.